This T cell receptor (beta chain) was sequenced during a study of cytomegalovirus exposure and HLA in healthy donors. Study conclusions and caveats: Researchers counted roughly 160 TCR beta chains as cytomegalovirus-associated. The study found most TCR sequences rare, yet found some public TCRs in many donors.

Details on this clone: Antigen specificity is unknown.

The donors belonged to the roughly 120-subject validation cohort, separate from the approximately 700-subject first cohort. V lost 2 bases and J lost 3; bases outside the gene matches: 6. CDR3 length: 15 residues. Germline CDR1 is KGHSH and CDR2 is LQKENI. This table comes from immunoSEQ multiplex PCR, and its TCRdb copy is limited to in-frame clones, with some not included. The profile shows 150,000 to 200,000 clones, just under 90% of them singletons. Material for sequencing was PBMCs. The sequence derives from a young woman in good health and CMV-seropositive. The chain uses TRBV18 and TRBJ2-7; 8 bases fit TRBD1. CDR3 coding DNA: TGTGCCAGCTCACCAGCGGCAGGACAGGGCTACGAGCAGTACTTC. Its protein product is CASSPAAGQGYEQYF.